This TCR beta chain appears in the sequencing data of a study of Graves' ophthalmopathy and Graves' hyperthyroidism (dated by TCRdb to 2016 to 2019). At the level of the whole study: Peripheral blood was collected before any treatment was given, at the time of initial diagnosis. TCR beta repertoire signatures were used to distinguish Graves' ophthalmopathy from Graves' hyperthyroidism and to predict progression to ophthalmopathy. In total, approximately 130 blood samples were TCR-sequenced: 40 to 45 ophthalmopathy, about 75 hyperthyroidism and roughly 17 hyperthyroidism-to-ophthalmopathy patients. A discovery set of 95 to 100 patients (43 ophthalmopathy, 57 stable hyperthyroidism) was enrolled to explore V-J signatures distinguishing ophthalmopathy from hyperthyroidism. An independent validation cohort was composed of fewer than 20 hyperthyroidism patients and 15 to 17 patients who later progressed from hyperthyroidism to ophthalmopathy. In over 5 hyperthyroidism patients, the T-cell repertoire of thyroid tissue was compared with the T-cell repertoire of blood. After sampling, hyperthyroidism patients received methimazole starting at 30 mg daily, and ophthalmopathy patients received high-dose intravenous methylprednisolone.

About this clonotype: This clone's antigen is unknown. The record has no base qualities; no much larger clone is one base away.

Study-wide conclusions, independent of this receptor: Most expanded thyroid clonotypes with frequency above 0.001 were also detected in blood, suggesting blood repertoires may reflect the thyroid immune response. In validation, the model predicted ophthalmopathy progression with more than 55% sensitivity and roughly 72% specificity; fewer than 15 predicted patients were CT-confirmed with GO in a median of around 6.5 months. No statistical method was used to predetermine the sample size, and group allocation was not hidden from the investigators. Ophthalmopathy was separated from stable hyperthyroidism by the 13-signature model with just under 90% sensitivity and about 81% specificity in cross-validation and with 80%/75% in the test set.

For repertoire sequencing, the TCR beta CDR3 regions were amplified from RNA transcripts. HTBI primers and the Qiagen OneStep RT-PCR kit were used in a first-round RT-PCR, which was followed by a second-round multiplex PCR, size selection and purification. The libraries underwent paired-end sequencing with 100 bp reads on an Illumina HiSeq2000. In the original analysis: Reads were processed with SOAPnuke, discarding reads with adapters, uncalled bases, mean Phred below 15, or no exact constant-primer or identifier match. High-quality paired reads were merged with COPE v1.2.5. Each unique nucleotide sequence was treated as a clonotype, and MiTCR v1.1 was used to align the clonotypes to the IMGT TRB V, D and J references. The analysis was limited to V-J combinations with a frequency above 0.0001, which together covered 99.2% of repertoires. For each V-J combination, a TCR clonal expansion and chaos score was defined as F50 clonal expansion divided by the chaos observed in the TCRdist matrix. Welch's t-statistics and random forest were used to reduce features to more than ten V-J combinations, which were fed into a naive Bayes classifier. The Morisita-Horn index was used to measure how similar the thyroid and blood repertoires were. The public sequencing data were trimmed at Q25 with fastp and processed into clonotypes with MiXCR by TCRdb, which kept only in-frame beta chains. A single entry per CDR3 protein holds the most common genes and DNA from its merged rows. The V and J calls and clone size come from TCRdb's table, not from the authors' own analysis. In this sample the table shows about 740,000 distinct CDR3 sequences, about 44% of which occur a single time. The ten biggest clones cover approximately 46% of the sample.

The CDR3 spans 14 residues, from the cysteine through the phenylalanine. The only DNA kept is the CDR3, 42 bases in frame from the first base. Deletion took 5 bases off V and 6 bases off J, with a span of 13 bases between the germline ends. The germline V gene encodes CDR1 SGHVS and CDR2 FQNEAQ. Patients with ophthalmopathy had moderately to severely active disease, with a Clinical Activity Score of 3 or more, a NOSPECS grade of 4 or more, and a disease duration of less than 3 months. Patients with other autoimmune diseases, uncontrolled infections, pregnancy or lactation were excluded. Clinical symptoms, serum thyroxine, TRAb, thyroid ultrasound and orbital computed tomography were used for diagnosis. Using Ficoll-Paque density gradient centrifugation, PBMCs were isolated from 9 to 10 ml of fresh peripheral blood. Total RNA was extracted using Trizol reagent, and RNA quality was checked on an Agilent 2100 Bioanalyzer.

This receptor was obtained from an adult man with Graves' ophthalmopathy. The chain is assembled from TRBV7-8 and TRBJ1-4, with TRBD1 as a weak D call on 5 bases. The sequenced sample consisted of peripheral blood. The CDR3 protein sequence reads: CASSPPGGDEKLFF. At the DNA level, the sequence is TGTGCCAGCAGCCCCCCCGGGGGTGATGAAAAACTGTTTTTT.